The TCR beta chain under discussion was sequenced for a study of shared clonotypes between healthy human individuals. Germline V gives CDR1 MNHEY, CDR2 SMNVEV (reference sequence). The CDR3 spans 15 residues. V gave up 6 bases and J gave up 3 bases; unmatched junction bases: 8. Only in-frame clones appear in the TCRdb table, and some are missing; sequencing was by immunoSEQ multiplex PCR. The sample contains about 2 million clones, about 95% of which appear only once. CD45RO-negative, CCR7-positively selected cells formed the naive CD8 fraction, excluding terminally differentiated effector memory CD45RA+ cells.

The receptor comes from a man younger than 35 in good health. Material for sequencing was naive CD8+ T cells sorted from blood. This chain connects TRBV27 to TRBJ1-1, with TRBD1 matching 9 bases. The CDR3 here is CASRLGTGLDTEAFF. CDR3 DNA: TGTGCCAGCAGACTCGGGACAGGGCTGGACACTGAAGCTTTCTTT.